The rows below give T cell receptor beta chains drawn from one sample of a study of identical twins. From the 5' RACE reads, TCRdb called clonotypes with MiXCR, one entry per CDR3 protein. The sample carries 420,000 or so distinct CDR3 sequences, around a sixth recorded once. The sample consisted of naive T cells sorted from blood. These receptors came from a man over 45 in good health. Each CDR3 is given with its conserved first and last residue. A D gene is named only where the DNA matches it firmly. The size field is filled for only some rows; it gives once, few, many or a size class.

size	V	J	D	CDR3	DNA
-	TRBV20-1	TRBJ2-3	-	CSARYRGADTQYF	TGCAGTGCTAGGTATAGGGGTGCGGATACGCAGTATTTT
-	TRBV4-1	TRBJ2-1	-	CASSHPKERDPKYNEQFF	TGCGCCAGCAGCCACCCGAAGGAGAGAGACCCGAAATACAATGAGCAGTTCTTC
-	TRBV10-3	TRBJ2-3	TRBD2	CAISGPSGRAFPDTQYF	TGTGCCATCAGTGGGCCTAGCGGGAGGGCCTTCCCAGATACGCAGTATTTT
-	TRBV20-1	TRBJ2-7	TRBD2	CSAPVSGGAHSYEQYF	TGCAGTGCTCCGGTCAGCGGGGGGGCCCACTCCTACGAGCAGTACTTC
-	TRBV29-1	TRBJ2-1	-	CSVEQGVNEQFF	TGCAGCGTGGAACAGGGAGTGAATGAGCAGTTCTTC
many	TRBV28	TRBJ2-7	TRBD1	CASSPTGQGSREQYF	TGTGCCAGCAGCCCGACCGGACAGGGGTCTCGCGAGCAGTACTTC
-	TRBV4-2	TRBJ2-1	TRBD2	CASSHLLRLAGDSSYNEQFF	TGTGCCAGCAGCCACCTACTAAGACTAGCGGGAGATTCCTCCTACAATGAGCAGTTCTTC
-	TRBV20-1	TRBJ2-7	-	CSARDFGGRRSEQYF	TGCAGTGCTAGAGATTTCGGGGGGCGGCGTTCCGAGCAGTACTTC
-	TRBV4-2	TRBJ2-3	-	CASSQRRGQGDTVTQYF	TGTGCCAGCAGCCAGAGACGTGGGCAGGGAGACACAGTTACGCAGTATTTT
-	TRBV10-3	TRBJ1-3	-	CAISSSASGNTIYF	TGTGCCATCAGCTCCTCTGCCTCTGGAAACACCATATATTTT
few	TRBV12-3/TRBV12-4	TRBJ1-6	-	CASSLGVGGASPLHF	TGTGCCAGCAGCTTAGGCGTTGGAGGTGCGTCACCCCTCCACTTT
-	TRBV4-3	TRBJ2-5	-	CASSQDFGPATETQYF	TGCGCCAGCAGCCAAGATTTCGGGCCAGCGACGGAGACCCAGTACTTC
few	TRBV20-1	TRBJ2-1	TRBD2	CSATPLAGGHHNEQFF	TGCAGTGCCACCCCCTTAGCGGGAGGGCACCACAATGAGCAGTTCTTC
-	TRBV6-1	TRBJ2-1	TRBD2	CASRGAPSGRRNEQFF	TGTGCCAGCAGAGGCGCTCCTAGCGGGAGAAGGAATGAGCAGTTCTTC
-	TRBV5-1	TRBJ2-5	-	CASSLAALATRAVETQYF	TGCGCCAGCAGCTTGGCCGCTCTGGCGACAAGGGCGGTGGAGACCCAGTACTTC
many	TRBV6-2/TRBV6-3	TRBJ2-7	-	CASSYPRTYEQYF	TGTGCCAGCAGTTACCCGCGGACCTACGAGCAGTACTTC
many	TRBV28	TRBJ2-7	-	CASSLYGYEQYF	TGTGCCAGCAGTTTATACGGATACGAGCAGTACTTC
many	TRBV3-1	TRBJ2-5	TRBD2	CASSQTSGSWYF	TGTGCCAGCAGCCAGACTAGCGGGAGTTGGTACTTC
few	TRBV6-2/TRBV6-3	TRBJ2-2	TRBD2	CASSYASGDVRWTGELFF	TGTGCCAGCAGTTACGCTAGCGGGGACGTTAGGTGGACCGGGGAGCTGTTTTTT
-	TRBV4-2	TRBJ2-1	TRBD2	CASSQRRTGTSGSNEQFF	TGTGCCAGCAGCCAAAGACGTACCGGGACTAGCGGGAGCAATGAGCAGTTCTTC
-	TRBV4-2	TRBJ2-5	-	CASSQEGAVETQYF	TGTGCCAGCAGCCAAGAAGGAGCGGTAGAGACCCAGTACTTC
many	TRBV7-9	TRBJ2-2	-	CASTPAVLRVGELFF	TGTGCCAGCACCCCAGCTGTTCTTCGGGTCGGGGAGCTGTTTTTT
many	TRBV29-1	TRBJ2-4	TRBD2	CSVEDGTSVIQYF	TGCAGCGTTGAAGATGGGACTAGCGTCATTCAGTACTTC
many	TRBV20-1	TRBJ2-3	TRBD2	CSAGLAGRVSTDTQYF	TGCAGTGCTGGGCTAGCGGGCCGCGTCAGCACAGATACGCAGTATTTT
-	TRBV20-1	TRBJ2-7	-	CSALNSRTGNYEQYF	TGCAGTGCCCTGAATTCTCGGACGGGGAACTACGAGCAGTACTTC
many	TRBV28	TRBJ1-2	-	CASSPIEAPYGYTF	TGTGCCAGCAGCCCTATAGAGGCCCCATATGGCTACACCTTC
-	TRBV28	TRBJ2-5	TRBD2	CASSPARLAGVETQYF	TGTGCCAGCAGTCCCGCCCGACTAGCGGGAGTTGAGACCCAGTACTTC
many	TRBV6-2/TRBV6-3	TRBJ2-1	-	CASRVSSNEQFF	TGTGCCAGCCGGGTTAGCTCGAATGAGCAGTTCTTC
-	TRBV7-9	TRBJ2-2	TRBD2	CASSRSGGPGELFF	TGTGCCAGCAGCCGCAGCGGGGGTCCCGGGGAGCTGTTTTTT
few	TRBV9	TRBJ2-1	-	CASSVEAFSYNEQFF	TGTGCCAGCAGCGTAGAGGCGTTTTCCTACAATGAGCAGTTCTTC
-	TRBV7-6	TRBJ2-1	TRBD2	CASSLTSPGTSGGVEQFF	TGTGCCAGCAGCTTAACCTCGCCCGGGACTAGCGGGGGGGTTGAGCAGTTCTTC
-	TRBV6-2/TRBV6-3	TRBJ2-3	-	CASSFRGHSTDTQYF	TGTGCCAGCAGTTTCCGGGGACATAGCACAGATACGCAGTATTTT
few	TRBV19	TRBJ1-6	TRBD1	CASSSRGQGNSPLHF	TGTGCCAGTAGTTCGAGGGGACAGGGCAATTCACCCCTCCACTTT
-	TRBV7-2	TRBJ2-5	TRBD1	CASSWQGVMETQNF	TGTGCCAGCAGCTGGCAGGGGGTCATGGAGACCCAGAACTTC
-	TRBV5-1	TRBJ2-1	TRBD2	CASSLVGMTSGRGNEQFF	TGCGCCAGCAGCTTGGTGGGTATGACTAGCGGGAGGGGCAATGAGCAGTTCTTC
-	TRBV7-9	TRBJ2-1	-	CASSPPRGESNEQFF	TGTGCCAGCAGCCCGCCCAGGGGGGAGTCCAATGAGCAGTTCTTC
many	TRBV5-6	TRBJ2-1	TRBD2	CASSGWTSGSWFF	TGTGCCAGCAGCGGGTGGACTAGCGGGAGTTGGTTCTTC
few	TRBV11-2	TRBJ1-6	TRBD1	CASSFATGDNSPLHF	TGTGCCAGCAGCTTCGCGACAGGGGATAATTCACCCCTCCACTTT
many	TRBV5-1	TRBJ2-1	TRBD2	CASSSDAGLAVNEQFF	TGCGCCAGCAGCTCGGACGCGGGACTAGCGGTCAATGAGCAGTTCTTC
few	TRBV5-1	TRBJ1-1	-	CASSFTPRPNTEAFF	TGCGCCAGCAGCTTTACTCCCAGGCCGAACACTGAAGCTTTCTTT
-	TRBV12-3/TRBV12-4	TRBJ1-3	-	CASRSLGGTIYF	TGTGCCAGCAGGAGCCTTGGAGGCACCATATATTTT
many	TRBV6-2/TRBV6-3	TRBJ2-7	TRBD2	CASSPPATSGRAYEQYF	TGTGCCAGCAGTCCGCCAGCGACTAGCGGGAGGGCCTACGAGCAGTACTTC
-	TRBV5-1	TRBJ1-2	TRBD1	CASSLEGAMYGYTF	TGCGCCAGCAGCTTGGAGGGGGCAATGTATGGCTACACCTTC
few	TRBV15	TRBJ2-1	TRBD2	CATSRDLTSGNRGEQFF	TGTGCCACCAGCAGAGATCTGACTAGCGGGAATCGAGGAGAGCAGTTCTTC
few	TRBV6-5	TRBJ2-2	TRBD2	CASSYSDGLADTGELFF	TGTGCCAGCAGTTACTCGGATGGACTAGCGGACACCGGGGAGCTGTTTTTT
-	TRBV20-1	TRBJ2-2	TRBD2	CSARDLGSGSTIGELFF	TGCAGTGCTAGAGATCTAGGAAGCGGGAGCACGATCGGGGAGCTGTTTTTT
-	TRBV20-1	TRBJ2-1	TRBD1	CSATGTVNYNEQFF	TGCAGTGCCACAGGGACAGTGAACTACAATGAGCAGTTCTTC
many	TRBV6-1	TRBJ1-1	TRBD1	CATRGTADTEAFF	TGTGCCACCCGAGGGACAGCAGACACTGAAGCTTTCTTT
-	TRBV7-6	TRBJ2-1	-	CASSLRQANEQFF	TGTGCCAGCAGCTTGAGACAGGCCAATGAGCAGTTCTTC
-	TRBV12-3/TRBV12-4	TRBJ2-1	-	CASSWGRKGDEQFF	TGTGCCAGCAGTTGGGGGAGGAAGGGCGATGAGCAGTTCTTC
-	TRBV6-1	TRBJ1-2	-	CASSPTVLNYGYTF	TGTGCCAGCAGTCCGACAGTTTTAAACTATGGCTACACCTTC
many	TRBV4-2	TRBJ2-7	TRBD2	CASSQDPLGLAGGQIYEQYF	TGTGCCAGCAGCCAAGATCCCCTGGGGCTAGCGGGGGGCCAGATCTACGAGCAGTACTTC
few	TRBV7-2	TRBJ1-2	-	CASSLADGLYGYTF	TGTGCCAGCAGCTTAGCGGATGGGCTCTATGGCTACACCTTC
-	TRBV15	TRBJ2-7	-	CATSRDGGREQYF	TGTGCCACCAGCAGAGATGGGGGCCGCGAGCAGTACTTC
many	TRBV6-5	TRBJ2-7	-	CASSYGEGRSYEQYF	TGTGCCAGCAGTTACGGAGAGGGAAGGTCCTACGAGCAGTACTTC
many	TRBV19	TRBJ1-5	TRBD1	CASSDRGTINNQPQHF	TGTGCCAGTTCCGACAGGGGCACAATAAACAATCAGCCCCAGCATTTT
few	TRBV12-3/TRBV12-4	TRBJ2-1	-	CASRAPEAGLYNEQFF	TGTGCCAGCAGGGCCCCCGAGGCGGGACTTTACAATGAGCAGTTCTTC
many	TRBV15	TRBJ2-4	-	CATSRRRSQGGEENIQYF	TGTGCCACCAGCAGACGTCGATCACAGGGAGGTGAGGAAAACATTCAGTACTTC